Listed below are T cell receptor beta chains from one sample, sequenced in a study of CD8+CD57+ T cells in acquired aplastic anemia. TCRdb ran MiXCR on the reads and lists one entry per CDR3 protein. The sample carries some 290,000 distinct CDR3 sequences, 45% to 65% recorded once. Sequencing was done on a sample of sorted CD4+, CD8+, or CD8+CD57+ T cells (not recorded which) from PBMCs. Receptors originate from a human donor with severe aplastic anemia or a healthy control (not recorded which). Each CDR3 is given with its conserved first and last residue. A D gene is named only where the DNA matches it firmly. Not every row has a clone size; where given, it reads once, few, many or a size class.

len	d_gene	v_gene	abundance	j_gene	CDR3aa	CDR3nt
14	NA	TRBV7-8	many	TRBJ2-2	CASSLRSLGGELFF	TGTGCCAGCAGCTTAAGGAGTCTAGGCGGGGAGCTGTTTTTT
13	NA	TRBV12-3/TRBV12-4	many	TRBJ1-1	CASSFQGGAEAFF	TGTGCCAGCAGTTTCCAGGGAGGGGCTGAAGCTTTCTTT
13	TRBD2	TRBV6-4	NA	TRBJ2-1	CASSERLAGVQFF	TGCGCCAGCAGTGAACGACTAGCGGGGGTACAGTTCTTC
16	NA	TRBV7-9	few	TRBJ2-1	CASSLNPGLTYNEQFF	TGTGCCAGCAGCTTAAATCCGGGACTCACCTACAATGAGCAGTTCTTC
14	NA	TRBV11-2	many	TRBJ1-2	CASSTSLGGWGYTF	TGTGCCAGCAGCACTTCTTTGGGGGGTTGGGGCTACACCTTC
14	TRBD2	TRBV10-3	NA	TRBJ2-2	CAISEHGTSGELFF	TGTGCCATCAGTGAGCATGGGACTAGCGGGGAGCTGTTTTTT
14	NA	TRBV11-3	NA	TRBJ2-3	CASSSPRAPDTQYF	TGTGCCAGCAGCTCCCCGAGGGCCCCAGATACGCAGTATTTT
13	NA	TRBV5-1	NA	TRBJ2-5	CASSLGAEGTLYF	TGCGCCAGCAGCTTGGGGGCGGAAGGGACCCTGTACTTC
15	NA	TRBV15	NA	TRBJ1-3	CATSRSLSSGNTIYF	TGTGCCACCAGCAGGAGTTTGTCCTCTGGAAACACCATATATTTT
16	NA	TRBV5-1	NA	TRBJ1-3	CASSYGLAGTGNTIYF	TGCGCCAGCAGCTACGGACTAGCGGGGACTGGAAACACCATATATTTT
13	NA	TRBV20-1	NA	TRBJ2-2	CSARGTDTGELFF	TGCAGTGCTAGAGGGACAGACACCGGGGAGCTGTTTTTT
14	NA	TRBV12-3/TRBV12-4	many	TRBJ2-1	CASSLMYVQGEQFF	TGTGCCAGCAGTTTAATGTACGTACAGGGTGAGCAGTTCTTC
14	NA	TRBV10-2	NA	TRBJ1-4	CASSESLTVEKLFF	TGCGCCAGCAGTGAGTCTTTGACAGTTGAAAAACTGTTTTTT
16	TRBD2	TRBV29-1	NA	TRBJ2-5	CSVRRTSGSIQETQYF	TGCAGCGTTCGAAGGACTAGCGGGAGTATCCAGGAGACCCAGTACTTC
13	NA	TRBV3-1	many	TRBJ1-5	CASSQEWGQPQHF	TGTGCCAGCAGCCAAGAATGGGGGCAGCCCCAGCATTTT
12	NA	TRBV20-1	NA	TRBJ2-1	CSAIVRPNEQFF	TGCAGTGCTATCGTACGTCCCAATGAGCAGTTCTTC
14	NA	TRBV7-9	NA	TRBJ2-2	CASSLSGTTGELFF	TGTGCCAGCAGCTTATCAGGAACCACCGGGGAGCTGTTTTTT
14	TRBD1	TRBV19	NA	TRBJ1-1	CASRIGTGNTEAFF	TGTGCCAGTAGAATCGGGACAGGGAACACTGAAGCTTTCTTT
12	TRBD1	TRBV20-1	NA	TRBJ2-3	CSAAQGADTQYF	TGCAGTGCTGCACAGGGGGCAGATACGCAGTATTTT
19	NA	TRBV4-3	many	TRBJ1-2	CASSQDTLWGGAADYGYTF	TGCGCCAGCAGCCAAGATACCCTCTGGGGGGGGGCTGCTGACTATGGCTACACCTTC
17	NA	TRBV6-1	many	TRBJ2-3	CASSSPGGPISTDTQYF	TGTGCCAGCAGCTCCCCCGGGGGCCCAATTAGCACAGATACGCAGTATTTT
14	TRBD1	TRBV10-3	many	TRBJ2-3	CAISGQGRTDTQYF	TGTGCCATCAGCGGACAGGGGCGCACAGATACGCAGTATTTT
12	NA	TRBV20-1	NA	TRBJ1-1	CSAGRGGTEAFF	TGCAGTGCTGGACGGGGCGGCACTGAAGCTTTCTTT
14	NA	TRBV3-1	many	TRBJ2-1	CASSQRGEYNEQFF	TGTGCCAGCAGCCAACGTGGGGAGTACAATGAGCAGTTCTTC
16	TRBD2	TRBV15	few	TRBJ2-1	CATSRLGLAGVGEQFF	TGTGCCACCAGCAGACTAGGACTAGCGGGAGTTGGAGAGCAGTTCTTC
14	TRBD1	TRBV20-1	NA	TRBJ1-4	CSAHWGQANEKLFF	TGCAGTGCCCATTGGGGACAGGCTAATGAAAAACTGTTTTTT
13	TRBD1	TRBV20-1	many	TRBJ1-6	CSASTGVASPLHF	TGCAGTGCTAGCACAGGGGTGGCTTCACCCCTCCACTTT
17	TRBD2	TRBV4-2	many	TRBJ2-2	CASSQGVGGDWTGELFF	TGTGCCAGCAGCCAAGGGGTGGGAGGGGATTGGACCGGGGAGCTGTTTTTT
14	NA	TRBV24-1	NA	TRBJ1-2	CATSDYGLDYGYTF	TGTGCCACCAGTGATTATGGGCTTGACTATGGCTACACCTTC
11	NA	TRBV28	NA	TRBJ1-1	CATGQLTEAFF	TGTGCCACCGGACAACTCACTGAAGCTTTCTTT
15	TRBD2	TRBV7-2	NA	TRBJ2-3	CASSLVSGGGDTQYF	TGTGCCAGCAGCTTAGTTAGCGGGGGTGGAGATACGCAGTATTTT
12	TRBD2	TRBV2	NA	TRBJ2-7	CATGTSGYEQYF	TGTGCCACCGGGACTAGCGGCTACGAGCAGTACTTC
16	TRBD1	TRBV4-1	many	TRBJ1-2	CASSQTGTDANYGYTF	TGCGCCAGCAGCCAAACGGGGACAGACGCTAACTATGGCTACACCTTC
14	NA	TRBV7-2	NA	TRBJ2-7	CASSPRDPLQKQYF	TGTGCCAGCAGCCCCCGGGACCCACTCCAAAAGCAGTACTTC
15	NA	TRBV3-1	NA	TRBJ1-2	CASSPPGDPVYGYTF	TGTGCCAGCAGCCCACCCGGGGATCCTGTCTATGGCTACACCTTC
13	TRBD2	TRBV7-3	NA	TRBJ2-5	CASRSSGKETQYF	TGTGCCAGCAGGTCTAGCGGGAAAGAGACCCAGTACTTC